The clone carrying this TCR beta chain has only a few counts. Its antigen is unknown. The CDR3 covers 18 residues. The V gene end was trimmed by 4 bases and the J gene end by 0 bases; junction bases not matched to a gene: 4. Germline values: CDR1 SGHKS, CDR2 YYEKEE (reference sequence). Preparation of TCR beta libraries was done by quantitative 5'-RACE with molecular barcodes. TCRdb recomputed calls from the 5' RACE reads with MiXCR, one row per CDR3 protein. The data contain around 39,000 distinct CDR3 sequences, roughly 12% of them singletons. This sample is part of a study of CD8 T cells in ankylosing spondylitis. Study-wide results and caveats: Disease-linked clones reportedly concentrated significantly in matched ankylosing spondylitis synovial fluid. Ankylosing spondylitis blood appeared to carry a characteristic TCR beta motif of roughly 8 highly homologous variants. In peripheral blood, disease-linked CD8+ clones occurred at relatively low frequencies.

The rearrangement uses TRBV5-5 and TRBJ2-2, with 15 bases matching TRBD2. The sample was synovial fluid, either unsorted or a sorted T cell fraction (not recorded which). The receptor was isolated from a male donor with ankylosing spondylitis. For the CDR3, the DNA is TGTGCCAGCAGCGTCGGACTAGCGGGAGGGCCGAACACCGGGGAGCTGTTTTTT. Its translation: CASSVGLAGGPNTGELFF.